This passage covers 23 T cell receptor beta chains from one sample sequenced in a study of blood T cell repertoires in COVID-19. The protocol was immunoSEQ multiplex PCR, while the TCRdb copy is restricted to in-frame clones and leaves out a portion. The sample shows 45,000 to 55,000 clones, 78% of them seen only once. The sequenced sample consisted of peripheral blood. Receptors originate from a human donor with active or convalescent COVID-19. The donor label of this sample is uncertain.

This chain connects TRBV5-1 to TRBJ1-1, with no clear D. Per germline, CDR1 SGHRS and CDR2 YFSETQ. The CDR3 length is 12 residues. V lost 0 bases and J 5 bases, leaving 5 bases between the germline ends. The CDR3 DNA reads TGCGCCAGCAGCTTGGGGCTGACTGAAGCTTTCTTT. Residues: CASSLGLTEAFF.

This sequence joins TRBV2 and TRBJ2-3; the match to TRBD1 covers 7 bases. Trimming at V came to 7 bases and at J to 0 bases, leaving 10 bases not matched to a gene. CDR1 is SNHLY, CDR2 FYNNEI, per germline. The CDR3 length is 16 residues. CDR3: CASTMGQRHSTDTQYF. The CDR3 DNA is TGTGCCAGCACTATGGGACAGAGACATAGCACAGATACGCAGTATTTT.

The chain combines TRBV2 with TRBJ2-3, with no clear D. This CDR3 is 15 amino acids long. Germline values: CDR1 SNHLY, CDR2 FYNNEI. V lost 5 bases, J lost 4 bases, and 16 bases lay in between. The CDR3 DNA follows: TGTGCCAGCAGTAGTCCCAAACCCTCAGCAGATACGCAGTATTTT. It specifies CASSSPKPSADTQYF.

J is TRBJ2-3 and V is TRBV10-3; 11 positions agree with TRBD1. Germline loops: CDR1 ENHRY, CDR2 SYGVKD. The J segment lost 4 bases and the V segment lost 11 bases, leaving 11 bases of the junction unmatched. CDR3 length: 15 residues. The CDR3 nucleotides are TGTGCCGCGGACAGGGGGCAATCGGATTCAGATACGCAGTATTTT. It specifies CAADRGQSDSDTQYF.

V usage is TRBV7-3 and J usage is TRBJ2-3; TRBD2 aligns across 9 bases. From germline, CDR1 is SGHTA and CDR2 FQGTGA. The V gene end was trimmed by 0 bases and the J gene end by 0 bases; junction bases not matched to a gene: 7. This CDR3 spans 18 amino acids. The CDR3 bases are TGTGCCAGCAGCTTAACCCCTAGCGGGATGACTAGCACAGATACGCAGTATTTT. Protein sequence: CASSLTPSGMTSTDTQYF.

The chain carries TRBV24-1 and TRBJ2-5; 11 bases agree with TRBD1. CDR3 length equals 15 residues. CDR1 and CDR2 (germline): KGHDR, SFDVKD. J gave up 4 bases and V 4 bases, and 4 bases lay outside the gene matches. The CDR3 region has the DNA TGTGCCACCAGTGACCAGGACAGGGGGCGAGAGACCCAGTACTTC. Translating it yields CATSDQDRGRETQYF.

The V and J genes are TRBV25-1 and TRBJ1-1; D perhaps matches TRBD1 (5 bases). V was trimmed by 9 bases and J by 1 base, leaving 9 bases between them. The CDR3 is 12 residues long. Germline V CDR1 and CDR2: MGHDK, SYGVNS. Written as DNA, the CDR3 is TGTGCCAGTCTTCAGGGGAACACTGAAGCTTTCTTT. It specifies CASLQGNTEAFF.

The genes are TRBV7-2 and TRBJ2-7; D ambiguous. CDR3 length equals 12 residues. V lost 5 bases and J lost 0, with 5 bases in between. From germline, CDR1 is SGHTA and CDR2 FQGNSA. Written as DNA, the CDR3 is TGTGCCAGCAGCCAAATCTCCTACGAGCAGTACTTC. Translating it yields CASSQISYEQYF. The full variable domain, completed using reference TRBV7-2 and TRBJ2-7, is GAGVSQSPSNKVTEKGKDVELRCDPISGHTALYWYRQSLGQGLEFLIYFQGNSAPDKSGLPSDRFSAERTGGSVSTLTIQRTQQEDSAVYLCASSQISYEQYFGPGTRLTVT.

The count of this clone is one. This chain uses TRBV24-1 with TRBJ2-5; TRBD1 might be the D (6 bases). This CDR3 spans 18 amino acids. V lost 1 base and J lost 3, with 20 bases in between. The V gene's germline CDR1 is KGHDR and CDR2 SFDVKD. CDR3 sequence (DNA): TGTGCCACCAGTGATTTAGGAACAGGGAGCAAGGCGAAAGAGACCCAGTACTTC. It encodes CATSDLGTGSKAKETQYF.

The count of this clone is one. The genes are TRBV6-5 and TRBJ1-5, with 11 positions matching TRBD1. The CDR3 runs to 14 residues. Germline V CDR1 and CDR2: MNHEY, SVGAGI. V lost 9 bases and J lost 9; bases outside the gene matches: 10. This CDR3 is CASRDRGGHGPQHF. The CDR3 DNA reads TGTGCCAGTCGGGACAGGGGGGGCCATGGGCCCCAGCATTTT.

This chain uses TRBV3-1 (or the pseudogene TRBV3-2) with TRBJ1-3, with D possibly matching TRBD1 (6 bases). The germline gives CDR1 LGHDT, CDR2 YNNKEL (reference sequence). The germline V and J ends were trimmed by 3 bases and 5 bases, with 14 bases remaining between them. CDR3 size: 15 residues. This CDR3 is CASSQPGTRRNTIYF. The CDR3 coding sequence is TGTGCCAGCAGCCAGCCCGGGACAAGGAGAAACACCATATATTTT.

This clone came up a few times. The chain is built from TRBV10-3 and TRBJ2-7; D might be TRBD2 (6 bases). Germline V gives CDR1 ENHRY, CDR2 SYGVKD. CDR3 length: 12 amino acids. V shed 5 bases and J shed 2 bases, with 7 bases lying between them. CDR3 in DNA: TGTGCCATCAGTCCTAGCGCCTACGAGCAGTACTTC. Translation: CAISPSAYEQYF.

V gene TRBV7-8 combines with J gene TRBJ2-3; no reliable D call. This CDR3 spans 15 amino acids. Between the trimmed V and J ends, which lost 6 bases and 0 bases, there was a span of 13 bases. Per germline, CDR1 SGHVS and CDR2 FQNEAQ. CDR3 residues: CASRIVTTSTDTQYF. The CDR3 region has the DNA TGTGCCAGCAGGATAGTCACTACTAGCACAGATACGCAGTATTTT.

In this sample, this clone turned up a few times. The chain links TRBV19 to TRBJ2-7, with D tentatively TRBD1 (6 bases). The CDR3 consists of 14 residues. V lost 3 bases and J 2 bases, leaving 11 bases between the germline ends. CDR1 is LNHDA and CDR2 is SQIVND in the germline V gene (reference sequence). The DNA for the CDR3 is TGTGCCAGTAGTATCCGGGACAACGCCTACGAGCAGTACTTC. This sequence encodes CASSIRDNAYEQYF.

CDR3 in amino acids: CASSLETGIGQPQHF. DNA of the CDR3: TGCGCCAGCAGCTTGGAAACAGGGATAGGGCAGCCCCAGCATTTT. The chain carries TRBV5-1 and TRBJ1-5, with a possible D match to TRBD1 (6 bases). Germline CDR1 reads SGHRS; CDR2 reads YFSETQ. Trimming left V 0 bases short and J 7 bases short, with 14 bases between. CDR3 length equals 15 residues. Using reference TRBV5-1 and TRBJ1-5 for the parts outside the CDR3, the full variable domain is KAGVTQTPRYLIKTRGQQVTLSCSPISGHRSVSWYQQTPGQGLQFLFEYFSETQRNKGNFPGRFSGRQFSNSRSEMNVSTLELGDSALYLCASSLETGIGQPQHFGDGTRLSIL.

The V gene is TRBV21-1, the J gene TRBJ2-6; the table names TRBD2, a call not compared with the DNA. TRBV21-1 is a pseudogene. The CDR3 totals 17 residues. In nucleotides, the CDR3 is TGTGCCAGCAGCCCCAGAGGAGGTTACCCTGGGGCCAACGTCCTGACTTTC. It encodes CASSPRGGYPGANVLTF.

The chain recombines TRBV11-2 with TRBJ1-1, with D perhaps TRBD1 (6 bases). Germline loops: CDR1 SGHAT, CDR2 FQNNGV. The V and J ends lost 0 bases and 7 bases respectively, with 9 bases between them. The CDR3 covers 13 residues. The CDR3 region has the DNA TGTGCCAGCAGCTTAGATGCAGGGGTTGAAGCTTTCTTT. Its protein is CASSLDAGVEAFF.

This chain connects TRBV5-1 to TRBJ1-4, with 7 bases aligning to TRBD1. CDR1 is SGHRS, CDR2 YFSETQ, per germline. The CDR3 is made up of 15 amino acids. J gave up 4 bases and V 0 bases, and 3 bases lay outside the gene matches. The CDR3 DNA is TGCGCCAGCAGCTTGGACAGGGGTAATAATGAAAAACTGTTTTTT. This encodes CASSLDRGNNEKLFF.

V is TRBV10-3 and J is TRBJ2-1; D not resolved. The V and J ends lost 3 bases and 7 bases respectively, with 7 bases between them. Germline V gene lookup returns CDR1 ENHRY and CDR2 SYGVKD. The CDR3 contains 12 residues. In DNA, the CDR3 is TGTGCCATCAGTGATCCCCCAAATGAGCAGTTCTTC. This translates into CAISDPPNEQFF.

At least ten counts were recorded for this clone. Other DNA sequences within the sample encode an identical CDR3. The genes are TRBV4-1 and TRBJ2-7, with TRBD1 identical over 11 bases. In germline, CDR1 is MGHRA, CDR2 YSYEKL. The CDR3 sequence is 15 residues long. V lost 4 bases and J lost 1; bases outside the gene matches: 3. The CDR3 DNA reads TGCGCCAGCAGCCTCGGGACAGGGGGGTCCTACGAGCAGTACTTC. It codes for CASSLGTGGSYEQYF.

The chain couples TRBV28 to TRBJ1-5; 7 nucleotides line up with TRBD1. Germline V CDR1 and CDR2: MDHEN, SYDVKM. V shed 4 bases, J shed 9 bases, and the junction held 9 bases outside the gene matches. CDR3 length: 14 amino acids. This chain's CDR3 is CASSSTGVGPPQHF. CDR3 sequence (DNA): TGTGCCAGCAGTTCCACAGGGGTTGGTCCGCCCCAGCATTTT.

The chain couples TRBV6-2 or TRBV6-3 to TRBJ1-5, with TRBD1 as a possible D gene (5 bases). Germline V gene lookup returns CDR1 MNHEY and CDR2 SVGEGT. This CDR3 region has 16 residues. V dropped 3 bases and J dropped 0 bases, with 12 bases sitting between them. The CDR3: CASSYSDSLSNQPQHF. DNA for the CDR3: TGTGCCAGCAGTTATTCCGACAGTCTTAGCAATCAGCCCCAGCATTTT.

This chain joins TRBV9 and TRBJ2-3, with 9 bases lining up with TRBD2. The length of the CDR3 is 16 residues. Germline V lookup: CDR1 SGDLS, CDR2 YYNGEE. Trimming at V came to 1 base and at J to 7 bases, leaving 10 bases not matched to a gene. The DNA of the CDR3 is TGTGCCAGCAGCGTATCGTCTAGCGGGAAAGTCAATACGCAGTATTTT. Amino acid sequence: CASSVSSSGKVNTQYF.